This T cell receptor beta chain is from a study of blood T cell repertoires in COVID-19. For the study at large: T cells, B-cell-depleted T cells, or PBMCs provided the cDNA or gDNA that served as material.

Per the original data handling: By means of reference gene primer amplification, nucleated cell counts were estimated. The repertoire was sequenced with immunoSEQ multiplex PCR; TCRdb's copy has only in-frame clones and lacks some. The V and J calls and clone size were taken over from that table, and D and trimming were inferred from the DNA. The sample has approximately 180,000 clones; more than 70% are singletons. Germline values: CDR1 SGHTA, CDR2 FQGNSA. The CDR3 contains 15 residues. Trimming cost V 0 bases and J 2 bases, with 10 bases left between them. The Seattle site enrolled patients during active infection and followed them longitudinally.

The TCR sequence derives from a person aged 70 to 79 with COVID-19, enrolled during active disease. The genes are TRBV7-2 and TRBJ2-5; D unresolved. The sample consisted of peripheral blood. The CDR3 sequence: CASSLAASMQETQYF. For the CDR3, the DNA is TGTGCCAGCAGCTTAGCAGCCTCGATGCAAGAGACCCAGTACTTC. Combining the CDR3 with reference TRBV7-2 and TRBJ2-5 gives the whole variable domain GAGVSQSPSNKVTEKGKDVELRCDPISGHTALYWYRQSLGQGLEFLIYFQGNSAPDKSGLPSDRFSAERTGGSVSTLTIQRTQQEDSAVYLCASSLAASMQETQYFGPGTRLLVL.